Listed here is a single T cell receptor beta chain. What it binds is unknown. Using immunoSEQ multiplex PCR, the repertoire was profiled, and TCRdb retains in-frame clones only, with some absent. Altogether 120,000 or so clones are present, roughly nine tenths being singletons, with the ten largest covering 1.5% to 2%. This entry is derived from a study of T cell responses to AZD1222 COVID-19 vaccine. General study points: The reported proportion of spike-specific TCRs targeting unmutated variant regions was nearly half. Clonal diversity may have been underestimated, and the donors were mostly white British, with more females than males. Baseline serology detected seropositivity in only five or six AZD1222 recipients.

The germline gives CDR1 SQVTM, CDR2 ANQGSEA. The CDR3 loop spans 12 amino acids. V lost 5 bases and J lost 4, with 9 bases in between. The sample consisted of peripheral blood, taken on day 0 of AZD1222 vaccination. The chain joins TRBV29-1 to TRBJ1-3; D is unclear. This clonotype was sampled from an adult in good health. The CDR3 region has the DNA TGCAGCGTTCGGTCCTCAGGAAACACCATATATTTT. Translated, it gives CSVRSSGNTIYF.